Listed below are T cell receptor beta chains from one sample, sequenced in a study of blood T cell repertoires in COVID-19. TCRdb keeps only in-frame clones here, not all; method: immunoSEQ multiplex PCR. Of 150,000 to 180,000 clones in the sample, under 85% were seen once. The sequenced material came from peripheral blood. The receptors were sampled from a man aged 55 to 69 with COVID-19, enrolled during active disease. The CDR3 runs from the conserved cysteine through the conserved F or W. D genes are given only for firm matches. Only some rows state a clone size, as once, few, many or a class for expanded clones.

clone size	V gene	J gene	D gene	CDR3 DNA	CDR3 protein
.	TRBV11-2	TRBJ2-7	TRBD2	TGTGCCAGCAGCATCAGACTAGCGGGGGGCCCCTACGAGCAGTACTTC	CASSIRLAGGPYEQYF
.	TRBV2	TRBJ2-5	TRBD2	TGTGCCAGCAGCTCAAGGGGACTAGCGGGGGGGCGTCTGGAGACCCAGTACTTC	CASSSRGLAGGRLETQYF
.	TRBV5-1	TRBJ1-1	TRBD1	TGCGCCAGCAGCTTCAGGGGGCAGGGGAACACTGAAGCTTTCTTT	CASSFRGQGNTEAFF
.	TRBV7-9	TRBJ2-3	.	TGTGCCAGCAGGAGCGAAGGAGATACGCAGTATTTT	CASRSEGDTQYF
.	TRBV18	TRBJ1-6	.	TGTGCCAGCTCCAACGTAGGCAGGTCTGATTCACCCCTCCACTTT	CASSNVGRSDSPLHF
.	TRBV6-6	TRBJ1-6	.	TGTGCCAGCAGTTTCGACAGTAATTCACCCCTCCACTTT	CASSFDSNSPLHF
.	TRBV11-3	TRBJ1-1	.	TGTGCCAGCAGTCGTCGGGAGAACACTGAAGCTTTCTTT	CASSRRENTEAFF
.	TRBV7-9	TRBJ2-3	.	TGTGCCAGCAGCTTATCCAGCGTGGGCACAGATACGCAGTATTTT	CASSLSSVGTDTQYF
.	TRBV5-4	TRBJ2-5	TRBD2	TGTGCCAGCAGCTTACAAGGTAGCGGGGGGTCCGCGAAGACCCAGTACTTC	CASSLQGSGGSAKTQYF
.	TRBV29-1	TRBJ2-7	TRBD1	TGCAGCGTCGCCTGGGACAGACAAAGGACCTACGAGCAGTACTTC	CSVAWDRQRTYEQYF
.	TRBV6-5	TRBJ2-3	.	TGTGCCAGCAGTTACAATCAGAGGGGGTTGATTGATACGCAGTATTTT	CASSYNQRGLIDTQYF
few	TRBV4-2	TRBJ1-2	.	TGTGCCAGCAGCCAAGACAGAACACAGGGCTGGGGCTACACCTTC	CASSQDRTQGWGYTF
.	TRBV18	TRBJ2-7	.	TGTGCCAGCTCACGAGGCAGGGTAGAAGAGCAGTACTTC	CASSRGRVEEQYF
once	TRBV6-5	TRBJ1-1	TRBD1	TGTGCCAGCAGTCGTCAGGGGGGTCCTGAAGCTTTCTTT	CASSRQGGPEAFF
.	TRBV29-1	TRBJ2-3	TRBD2	TGCAGCGTTGAAGCGGGAGGGCGAGGAGATACGCAGTATTTT	CSVEAGGRGDTQYF
.	TRBV6-5	TRBJ2-1	.	TGTGCCAGCAGCATTGGAGGGAATGAGCAGTTCTTC	CASSIGGNEQFF
.	TRBV4-2	TRBJ1-6	.	TGTGCCAGCAGCCAAGGACGGGAAAATTCACCCCTCCACTTT	CASSQGRENSPLHF
few	TRBV19	TRBJ1-5	.	TGTGCCAGTAGTCCACTGATCTTTCAGCCCCAGCATTTT	CASSPLIFQPQHF
.	TRBV10-3	TRBJ1-5	.	TGTGCCATCAGTGAAGGGGGGGGCAACAATCAGCCCCAGCATTTT	CAISEGGGNNQPQHF
once	TRBV7-8	TRBJ2-4	.	TGTGCCAGCAGCTTACGACAGGATATAGCCAAAAACATTCAGTACTTC	CASSLRQDIAKNIQYF
.	TRBV5-1	TRBJ1-2	.	TGCGCCAGCAGCTTAGGCCTCGGAGATAACTATGGCTACACCTTC	CASSLGLGDNYGYTF
.	TRBV5-4	TRBJ1-1	.	TGTGCCAGCAGCTTGGCCGGGTCAGCTGAAGCTTTCTTT	CASSLAGSAEAFF
.	TRBV10-3	TRBJ1-1	TRBD1	TGTGCCATCGGACAGGATTTGAACACTGAAGCTTTCTTT	CAIGQDLNTEAFF